These 32 T cell receptor beta chains originate from one sample sequenced in a study of blood T cell repertoires in COVID-19. Sequenced by immunoSEQ multiplex PCR; TCRdb stores in-frame clones only, minus some. The data show 310,000 or so clones, roughly 87% seen once. Sequenced input: peripheral blood. Receptors originate from a woman between 45 and 65 years old who had recovered from COVID-19.

J is TRBJ2-3 and V is TRBV5-8; D gene uncertain. Germline-derived CDR1 and CDR2 are SGHTS and YDEGEE. This CDR3 is built from 14 residues. V shed 4 bases and J shed 2 bases, with 11 bases lying between them. This CDR3 reads CASSPYQYTDTQYF. The CDR3 bases are TGTGCCAGCAGCCCCTACCAATACACAGATACGCAGTATTTT.

V usage is TRBV5-4 and J usage is TRBJ1-3; weak D call: TRBD1 (5 bases). Germline V CDR1 and CDR2: SGHNT, YYREEE (reference sequence). The CDR3 extends over 15 amino acids. Trimming left V 0 bases short and J 1 base short, with 8 bases between. The CDR3 nucleotides are TGTGCCAGCAGCTTGGGGGGCCAGTCTGGAAACACCATATATTTT. This sequence encodes CASSLGGQSGNTIYF. Supplemented by reference TRBV5-4 and TRBJ1-3, the full variable domain reads ETGVTQSPTHLIKTRGQQVTLRCSSQSGHNTVSWYQQALGQGPQFIFQYYREEENGRGNFPPRFSGLQFPNYSSELNVNALELDDSALYLCASSLGGQSGNTIYFGEGSWLTVV.

This chain joins TRBV25-1 and TRBJ1-1; the D gene is possibly TRBD1 (5 bases). This CDR3 is 14 amino acids long. Germline loops: CDR1 MGHDK, CDR2 SYGVNS. V shed 1 base and J shed 8 bases, with 14 bases lying between them. CDR3 residues: CASSEWGQGREAFF. In DNA, the CDR3 is TGTGCCAGCAGTGAATGGGGCCAGGGTCGGGAAGCTTTCTTT.

This clone was seen more than once but under ten times. The chain combines TRBV30 with TRBJ2-3, with TRBD2 identical over 15 bases. Trimming removed 5 bases from V and 6 bases from J; junction bases left unmatched: 12. Per the germline V gene, CDR1 is GTSNPN and CDR2 is SVGIG (reference sequence). This CDR3 is 17 amino acids long. CDR3 in amino acids: CAWRPAGTSGGRDTQYF. The CDR3 DNA follows: TGTGCCTGGCGCCCAGCCGGGACTAGCGGGGGGAGGGATACGCAGTATTTT.

The V call is TRBV6-5, the J call TRBJ2-6; 8 bases map to TRBD2. CDR1 and CDR2 from the germline V gene are MNHEY and SVGAGI. There are 14 residues in the CDR3. The J segment lost 2 bases and the V segment lost 6 bases, leaving 0 bases of the junction unmatched. The CDR3 bases are TGTGCCAGCAGGCGGGGGGCTGGGGCCAACGTCCTGACTTTC. Translation: CASRRGAGANVLTF.

This chain connects TRBV19 to TRBJ1-5; D unresolved. CDR3 length equals 14 residues. Looked up from germline, CDR1 is LNHDA and CDR2 is SQIVND (reference sequence). Trimming pared 3 bases from V and 2 bases from J, leaving 8 bases between. The CDR3 region has the DNA TGTGCCAGTAGTATGTCACTCGGCAATCAGCCCCAGCATTTT. Its translation: CASSMSLGNQPQHF.

The chain couples TRBV6-2 or TRBV6-3 to TRBJ1-2, with D possibly matching TRBD1 (5 bases). CDR3 length equals 16 residues. V was cut by 6 bases and J by 8 bases, with 25 bases left in between. The V gene's germline CDR1 is MNHEY and CDR2 SVGEGT. The CDR3 is CASSSYLRGRAFGYTF. CDR3 DNA sequence: TGTGCCAGCAGCAGTTACCTTCGAGGCAGGGCTTTCGGCTACACCTTC.

There are a few counts of this clone. This rearrangement joins TRBV28 to TRBJ1-2, with a tentative D call TRBD1 (5 bases). This CDR3 has 13 residues. Germline lookup yields CDR1 MDHEN and CDR2 SYDVKM. The V end was cut by 3 bases, the J end by 4 bases, with 9 bases between. CDR3 DNA: TGTGCCAGCAGTTTCCCCCAGGGCTATGGCTACACCTTC. Protein: CASSFPQGYGYTF.

The count of this clone is one. V is TRBV25-1 and J is TRBJ2-5, with TRBD2 matching 8 bases. The V and J ends lost 4 bases and 5 bases, in that order; junction bases with no gene match: 6. The germline V gene has CDR1 MGHDK and CDR2 SYGVNS. The CDR3 has 14 amino acids. The CDR3 reads CASSAGRGRETQYF. CDR3 in DNA: TGTGCCAGCAGTGCCGGGAGGGGAAGGGAGACCCAGTACTTC.

The rearrangement links TRBV29-1 to TRBJ2-7; D not certain. Germline CDR1 is SQVTM and CDR2 is ANQGSEA. Trimming took 7 bases from V and 4 from J, leaving 14 bases between them. This CDR3 has 12 residues. CDR3 in DNA: TGCAGCGGGATGGGCAATTCGTACGAGCAGTACTTC. This codes for CSGMGNSYEQYF.

In its sample, this clone was seen a few times. The chain carries TRBV19 and TRBJ1-2; no firm D call. This CDR3 has 11 amino acids. V lost 6 bases and J 4 bases, leaving 6 bases between the germline ends. Germline lookup yields CDR1 LNHDA and CDR2 SQIVND (reference sequence). The CDR3 loop reads CASSNTYGYTF. In DNA form, the CDR3 reads TGTGCCAGTAGCAACACCTATGGCTACACCTTC. The variable domain in full, with the rest retrieved from reference TRBV19 and TRBJ1-2, is DGGITQSPKYLFRKEGQNVTLSCEQNLNHDAMYWYRQDPGQGLRLIYYSQIVNDFQKGDIAEGYSVSREKKESFPLTVTSAQKNPTAFYLCASSNTYGYTFGSGTRLTVV.

CDR3 in amino acids: CASTFPGTDTQYF. In DNA form, the CDR3 reads TGTGCCAGCACCTTCCCAGGGACAGATACGCAGTATTTT. The chain joins TRBV6-5 to TRBJ2-3; possible D gene TRBD1, 5 bases. This CDR3 is 13 amino acids long. Germline CDR1 is MNHEY and CDR2 is SVGAGI. V lost 7 bases and J 3 bases, leaving 11 bases between the germline ends.

This clone has just one count. V usage is TRBV11-2 and J usage is TRBJ1-1; possibly TRBD1 for D (5 bases). V shed 5 bases and J shed 14 bases, with 21 bases lying between them. The CDR3 is 13 amino acids. Germline V gene lookup returns CDR1 SGHAT and CDR2 FQNNGV. Here the CDR3 DNA reads TGTGCCAGCAGCCTCCGACCCGACAGTGAACTCTTCTTT. It specifies CASSLRPDSELFF.

The chain recombines TRBV10-3 with TRBJ1-2, with D possibly being TRBD1 (6 bases). With 2 bases removed from V and 5 bases from J, the gap between germline ends came to 18 bases. CDR1 and CDR2 from the germline V gene are ENHRY and SYGVKD. The length of the CDR3 is 16 residues. The CDR3 coding sequence is TGTGCCATCAGTGAGCGCCCTGGGACATTGCCTTATGGCTACACCTTC. Protein sequence: CAISERPGTLPYGYTF.

The chain is built from TRBV5-4 and TRBJ1-2; D unresolved. V shed 4 bases and J shed 4 bases, with 17 bases lying between them. CDR3 size: 15 residues. Germline CDR1 reads SGHNT; CDR2 reads YYREEE (reference sequence). CDR3 sequence: CASSPGEGYGYGYTF. CDR3 in DNA: TGTGCCAGCAGCCCGGGAGAGGGTTATGGCTATGGCTACACCTTC.

V and J are TRBV27 and TRBJ2-7, with 8 positions matching TRBD1. The CDR3 runs 17 residues. Germline trimming cut 6 bases from V and 4 bases from J; bases unmatched to any gene: 17. Germline CDR1 is MNHEY and CDR2 is SMNVEV (reference sequence). CDR3 loop: CASSVSGRGRGPYEQYF. Written as DNA, the CDR3 is TGTGCCAGCAGCGTCTCTGGAAGGGGCAGGGGGCCTTACGAGCAGTACTTC.

The J gene is TRBJ2-1, the V gene TRBV2; TRBD2 matches 8 bases. The CDR3 totals 13 residues. Looked up from germline, CDR1 is SNHLY and CDR2 is FYNNEI. The V segment lost 11 bases and the J segment 0 bases; nucleotides outside the gene matches: 3. CDR3 sequence (DNA): TGTGCCCCGGGGGGGGTCTCCTACAATGAGCAGTTCTTC. Amino acid sequence: CAPGGVSYNEQFF.

This clone was seen more than once but under ten times. This chain joins TRBV5-5 and TRBJ1-5; TRBD1 agrees at 7 bases. The CDR3 length is 15 residues. V shed 0 bases and J 5 bases; nucleotides not matched to a gene: 5. The germline gives CDR1 SGHKS, CDR2 YYEKEE (reference sequence). CDR3 loop: CASSLALGGHQPQHF. CDR3 sequence (DNA): TGTGCCAGCAGCTTGGCCTTAGGGGGCCATCAGCCCCAGCATTTT.

The chain carries TRBV19 and TRBJ2-1; maybe TRBD2 (6 bases). Trimming pared 11 bases from V and 4 bases from J, leaving 24 bases between. Germline V gene data show CDR1 as LNHDA and CDR2 as SQIVND (reference sequence). This CDR3 is built from 16 residues. Written as DNA, the CDR3 is TGTGCCTCTCGAGCGGGTGGTAGTTGGGTTTACAATGAGCAGTTCTTC. Protein product: CASRAGGSWVYNEQFF.

The CDR3 nucleotides read TGTGCCAGCAGTCGTGGACAGTACAATGAGCAGTTCTTC. As protein: CASSRGQYNEQFF. The chain couples TRBV12-3 or TRBV12-4 to TRBJ2-1; D is possibly TRBD1 (6 bases). Trimming removed 5 bases from V and 4 bases from J, with 9 bases in between. The CDR3 totals 13 residues.

The rearrangement joins TRBV6-2 or TRBV6-3 to TRBJ2-1, with D perhaps matching TRBD2 (5 bases). CDR1 MNHEY and CDR2 SVGEGT come from the germline V gene. This CDR3 has 13 amino acids. Between the trimmed V and J ends, which lost 2 bases and 13 bases, there was a span of 15 bases. CDR3 DNA: TGTGCCAGCAGTTACCGGGGAGTTCGATATCAGTTCTTC. Translating it yields CASSYRGVRYQFF.

The CDR3 reads CASSPDTRNTIYF. The DNA of the CDR3 is TGTGCCAGCAGCCCGGACACAAGAAACACCATATATTTT. The V gene is TRBV7-2, the J gene TRBJ1-3, with D maybe TRBD1 (5 bases). The CDR3 runs to 13 residues. V was shortened by 5 bases and J by 5 bases, with 10 bases between the two germline ends. Germline values: CDR1 SGHTA, CDR2 FQGNSA.

The chain combines TRBV6-6 with TRBJ1-1; tentatively, D is TRBD1 (5 bases). The CDR3 loop spans 13 amino acids. With 8 bases removed from V and 5 bases from J, the gap between germline ends came to 15 bases. Germline CDR1 MNHNY, CDR2 SVGAGI (reference sequence). CDR3 amino acids: CASQQVLGTEAFF. In DNA, the CDR3 is TGTGCCAGCCAACAGGTTCTTGGAACTGAAGCTTTCTTT.

The CDR3 DNA reads as TGTGCCAGCGGGAGGGGAGTGGGTGAAAAACTGTTTTTT. This gives the protein CASGRGVGEKLFF. The chain couples TRBV3-1 (or the pseudogene TRBV3-2) to TRBJ1-4, with a tentative D call TRBD1 (5 bases). Per the germline V gene, CDR1 is LGHDT and CDR2 is YNNKEL (reference sequence). Trimming shortened V by 8 bases and J by 7 bases, and 14 bases separated the two germline ends. The CDR3 consists of 13 residues.

V is TRBV18 and J is TRBJ1-5, with TRBD1 identical over 11 bases. Germline V CDR1 and CDR2: KGHSH, LQKENI. The CDR3 covers 15 residues. V lost 4 bases, J lost 8 bases, and 7 bases stayed unmatched. The DNA of the CDR3 is TGTGCCAGCTCACAGGGACAGGGGGACCTCGAGCCCCAGCATTTT. Residues: CASSQGQGDLEPQHF. Supplemented by reference TRBV18 and TRBJ1-5, the full variable domain reads NAGVMQNPRHLVRRRGQEARLRCSPMKGHSHVYWYRQLPEEGLKFMVYLQKENIIDESGMPKERFSAEFPKEGPSILRIQQVVRGDSAAYFCASSQGQGDLEPQHFGDGTRLSIL.

The chain is built from TRBV9 and TRBJ1-5; D is undetermined. The germline CDR1 and CDR2 sequences are SGDLS and YYNGEE. V lost 4 bases to trimming and J lost 7 bases, with 6 bases between them. This CDR3 contains 11 residues. The CDR3 sequence: CASSRVQPQHF. Here the CDR3 DNA reads TGTGCCAGCAGCCGAGTACAGCCCCAGCATTTT.

The chain carries TRBV28 and TRBJ2-5; D is ambiguous. Trimming stripped 5 bases from V and 0 bases from J, with 16 bases between. CDR3 length equals 16 residues. Germline values: CDR1 MDHEN, CDR2 SYDVKM. The CDR3 coding sequence is TGTGCCAGCAGTCCGCCCTGGGCAGCATACCAAGAGACCCAGTACTTC. It codes for CASSPPWAAYQETQYF. The full variable domain, with the rest looked up from reference TRBV28 and TRBJ2-5, is DVKVTQSSRYLVKRTGEKVFLECVQDMDHENMFWYRQDPGLGLRLIYFSYDVKMKEKGDIPEGYSVSREKKERFSLILESASTNQTSMYLCASSPPWAAYQETQYFGPGTRLLVL.

The chain joins TRBV7-9 to TRBJ2-7; 7 bases align to TRBD1. Germline lookup yields CDR1 SEHNR and CDR2 FQNEAQ (reference sequence). There are 15 residues in the CDR3. Trimming cost V 5 bases and J 4 bases; bases outside gene matches: 11. The CDR3 region is CASSPVRQGSYEQYF. The CDR3 nucleotides are TGTGCCAGCAGCCCAGTTAGACAGGGTAGTTACGAGCAGTACTTC.

V is TRBV19 and J is TRBJ2-3, with D possibly being TRBD2 (6 bases). Deletions cut 3 bases from V and 5 bases from J, with 15 bases between. The CDR3 covers 15 residues. Germline-derived CDR1 and CDR2 are LNHDA and SQIVND (reference sequence). CDR3 amino acids: CASSILPEGLDTQYF. CDR3 DNA sequence: TGTGCCAGTAGTATTCTTCCGGAGGGGTTAGATACGCAGTATTTT. Full variable domain (rest looked up from reference TRBV19 and TRBJ2-3): DGGITQSPKYLFRKEGQNVTLSCEQNLNHDAMYWYRQDPGQGLRLIYYSQIVNDFQKGDIAEGYSVSREKKESFPLTVTSAQKNPTAFYLCASSILPEGLDTQYFGPGTRLTVL.

The sample holds many counts of this clone. This chain uses TRBV12-3 or TRBV12-4 with TRBJ1-1; 9 bases match TRBD1. V gave up 4 bases and J gave up 7 bases; unmatched junction bases: 4. The CDR3 has 13 residues. The CDR3 here is CASSWTGQGEAFF. CDR3 DNA sequence: TGTGCCAGCAGTTGGACGGGACAGGGTGAAGCTTTCTTT.

The rearrangement joins TRBV9 to TRBJ2-7; 11 positions agree with TRBD2. Germline lookup yields CDR1 SGDLS and CDR2 YYNGEE. The CDR3 spans 16 residues. Germline trimming cut 4 bases from V and 0 bases from J; bases unmatched to any gene: 6. The CDR3 region is CASSPTGLAVSYEQYF. In DNA form, the CDR3 reads TGTGCCAGCAGCCCCACGGGACTAGCGGTCTCCTACGAGCAGTACTTC.

This clone was detected once. The chain couples TRBV7-9 to TRBJ1-1; D ambiguous. The CDR3 is 16 amino acids. Per the germline V gene, CDR1 is SEHNR and CDR2 is FQNEAQ (reference sequence). Trimming removed 1 base from V and 2 bases from J, with 14 bases in between. The CDR3: CASSLDHNSPNTEAFF. The CDR3 nucleotides are TGTGCCAGCAGCTTAGATCATAACAGCCCCAACACTGAAGCTTTCTTT.